The 28 T cell receptor beta chains listed next were all sequenced from one sample in a study of blood T cells in healthy people across ages. The second PCR ran about 6 to 12 cycles with a sample-barcoded 5' primer and J-beta primers. TCRdb re-analysed the 5' RACE reads in MiXCR, keeping a single row per CDR3 protein. The data hold approximately 810,000 distinct CDR3 sequences, with 29% observed a single time. Input material: blood. These receptors came from a woman older than 75 in good health.

This clonotype came up many times. The chain carries TRBV4-3 and TRBJ2-2, with D possibly matching TRBD2 (6 bases). Germline CDR1 and CDR2: LGHNA and YSLEER. CDR3 length equals 17 residues. V shed 1 base and J shed 0 bases, with 12 bases lying between them. The CDR3 loop is CASSQAPAGTNTGELFF. In DNA form, the CDR3 reads TGCGCCAGCAGCCAAGCCCCGGCGGGGACGAACACCGGGGAGCTGTTTTTT.

Of note for this clonotype: It may be a read error: a sequence one base away is much more abundant. The rearrangement uses TRBV27 and TRBJ2-5; 8 positions match TRBD1. The closer fit of TRBJ2-7 to the DNA end suggests the J call may be wrong. The CDR3 loop spans 13 amino acids. The germline V gene encodes CDR1 MNHEY and CDR2 SMNVEV (reference sequence). DNA for the CDR3: TGTGCCGGCAGTTTTCAGGGGGCCCACGAGCAGTACTTC. Encoded protein: CAGSFQGAHEQYF.

At least ten counts were recorded for this clonotype. This may be a read error, as it is one base from a much larger clone. The rearrangement links TRBV7-2 to TRBJ2-6, with a weak D call TRBD1 (6 bases). Germline CDR1 reads SGHTA; CDR2 reads FQGNSA. This CDR3 region has 18 residues. The DNA of the CDR3 is TGTGCCAGCACCCCTAGAGACAGGAATCCGACTATGGCCAACGTCCGGACTTTC. Translated, it gives CASTPRDRNPTMANVRTF.

The chain uses TRBV5-1 and TRBJ2-1, with TRBD2 as a possible D gene (5 bases). Germline V gives CDR1 SGHRS, CDR2 YFSETQ. This CDR3 is 12 amino acids long. V lost 4 bases and J lost 13, with 15 bases in between. CDR3 sequence reads: CASSPERGYQFF. CDR3 coding DNA: TGCGCCAGCAGCCCAGAACGAGGGTATCAGTTCTTC.

This clonotype was picked up a small number of times. This chain joins TRBV6-2 or TRBV6-3 and TRBJ2-3, with D maybe TRBD1 (5 bases). This CDR3 comprises 14 residues. Germline V gene sequence: CDR1 MNHEY, CDR2 SVGEGT. The V end was cut by 10 bases, the J end by 4 bases, with 18 bases between. CDR3 loop: CATQTRVRADTQYF. As DNA, the CDR3 is TGTGCCACCCAAACCAGGGTTAGGGCAGATACGCAGTATTTT.

A remark on this clonotype: At one boundary the junction diverges from the germline segment, which might be a read error. CDR3: CSAGLTGSDTGERFF. The CDR3 coding sequence is TGCAGTGCTGGCCTGACAGGGTCGGACACCGGGGAGCGGTTTTTT. The chain carries TRBV20-1 and TRBJ2-2; 7 positions match TRBD1. Germline assignment: CDR1 DFQATT and CDR2 SNEGSKA (reference sequence). This CDR3 contains 15 residues.

For this clonotype: Its ends do not fully match the called genes, so a read error is possible. This chain connects TRBV7-2 to TRBJ2-5; no clear D gene. This CDR3 has 14 amino acids. Germline V gene lookup returns CDR1 SGHTA and CDR2 FQGNSA. CDR3 coding DNA: TGTGCCAGCAGTGTCAACCCTCCCAGAAAGACTCAGTACTTC. It specifies CASSVNPPRKTQYF.

This clonotype occurred many times. The chain combines TRBV11-2 with TRBJ2-1; the D call may be TRBD1 or TRBD2 (5 bases each). V lost 6 bases to trimming and J lost 3 bases, with 15 bases between them. CDR3 length: 15 amino acids. The germline gives CDR1 SGHAT, CDR2 FQNNGV. CDR3 in amino acids: CASRSYRGGYNEQFF. The CDR3 nucleotides are TGTGCCAGCAGATCCTATCGTGGGGGCTACAATGAGCAGTTCTTC.

In its sample, this clonotype was seen many times. The genes are TRBV5-1 and TRBJ2-7; D is tentatively TRBD1 or TRBD2 (5 bases each). Trimming removed 4 bases at V and 6 bases at J, with 23 bases between. Germline CDR1 SGHRS, CDR2 YFSETQ. The CDR3 extends over 16 amino acids. The CDR3 loop reads CASSPFGADPRFEQYF. CDR3 sequence (DNA): TGCGCCAGCAGCCCCTTCGGGGCGGACCCGCGTTTCGAGCAGTACTTC. The full variable domain, its missing parts supplied by reference TRBV5-1 and TRBJ2-7, is KAGVTQTPRYLIKTRGQQVTLSCSPISGHRSVSWYQQTPGQGLQFLFEYFSETQRNKGNFPGRFSGRQFSNSRSEMNVSTLELGDSALYLCASSPFGADPRFEQYFGPGTRLTVT.

This clonotype was counted a few times. The chain employs TRBV11-2 and TRBJ2-2, with D possibly matching TRBD2 (6 bases). This CDR3 has 18 amino acids. With 5 bases removed from V and 4 bases from J, the gap between germline ends came to 23 bases. Germline V gene data show CDR1 as SGHAT and CDR2 as FQNNGV. The CDR3 DNA follows: TGTGCCAGCAGCCCACGCCTAATAGCGGCCGGGGGCACCGGGGAGCTGTTTTTT. Translating it yields CASSPRLIAAGGTGELFF. The full variable domain, its missing parts supplied by reference TRBV11-2 and TRBJ2-2, is EAGVAQSPRYKIIEKRQSVAFWCNPISGHATLYWYQQILGQGPKLLIQFQNNGVVDDSQLPKDRFSAERLKGVDSTLKIQPAKLEDSAVYLCASSPRLIAAGGTGELFFGEGSRLTVL.

Worth noting for this clonotype: A single base separates this from a much larger clone, so it may be a read error. This rearrangement joins TRBV4-2 to TRBJ1-5, with no clear D. The CDR3 is made up of 16 amino acids. Looked up from germline, CDR1 is LGHNA and CDR2 is YNFKEQ. In nucleotides, the CDR3 is TGTGCCAGCAACCAAGAGGGCAGTGCCGTGGGTCAGCCCCAGCATTTT. Encoded protein: CASNQEGSAVGQPQHF.

This clonotype showed up just a few times. One end of the junction fails to match germline, which may point to a read error. The gene calls are TRBV7-2 and TRBJ1-4; TRBD1 is a possible D gene (5 bases). The CDR3 runs 15 residues. Per germline, CDR1 SGHTA and CDR2 FQGNSA. The CDR3 bases are TGTGCCAGCGGCTTAATGGGGCAGGTTAATGAAAAACTGTTTTTT. Translated, it gives CASGLMGQVNEKLFF.

This clonotype came up a few times. Being one base from a much bigger clone, this may be a read error. V gene TRBV19 combines with J gene TRBJ2-5, with 10 bases fitting TRBD2. This CDR3 has 15 amino acids. J lost 12 bases, V lost 6 bases, and 16 bases had no gene match. In germline, CDR1 is LNHDA, CDR2 SQIVND (reference sequence). DNA for the CDR3: TGTGCCAGTAGGGGTAGCGGGGGGTCCCCCTATCAAGAGTACTTC. Translating it yields CASRGSGGSPYQEYF.

In regard to this clonotype: A read error may be the cause here, since a much bigger clone is one base away. The rearrangement uses TRBV24-1 and TRBJ2-7, with unresolved D. The V end lost 5 bases, the J end lost 7 bases, and 20 bases lay between the germline ends. Looked up from germline, CDR1 is KGHDR and CDR2 is SFDVKD. This CDR3 is built from 15 residues. The CDR3 region has the DNA TGTGCCACCAGTGGCGCGGCGAGCTCCTACAATGAGCAGTACTTC. It is translated as CATSGAASSYNEQYF.

As for this clonotype: This may be a read error: a much more frequent sequence differs by one nucleotide. This rearrangement joins TRBV20-1 to TRBJ1-2; D remains ambiguous. This CDR3 is 14 amino acids long. The V end lost 4 bases, the J end lost 8 bases, and 20 bases lay between the germline ends. Looked up from germline, CDR1 is DFQATT and CDR2 is SNEGSKA (reference sequence). CDR3 loop: CSAIARSAQSGYTF. The CDR3 DNA sequence: TGCAGTGCTATTGCAAGATCGGCCCAAAGCGGCTACACCTTC.

This clonotype was seen at least ten times. The J gene is TRBJ2-5, the V gene TRBV9, with D possibly being TRBD1 or TRBD2 (6 bases each). Looked up from germline, CDR1 is SGDLS and CDR2 is YYNGEE. V lost 2 bases, J lost 6 bases, and 14 bases lay in between. CDR3 size: 14 residues. The CDR3 nucleotides read TGTGCCAGCAGCGTTGGTTGGGGGGCGCAGACCCAGTACTTC. Encoded protein: CASSVGWGAQTQYF.

This chain links TRBV12-3 or TRBV12-4 with TRBJ2-7; 7 bases fit TRBD2. The CDR3 runs to 12 residues. V gave up 5 bases and J gave up 5 bases; unmatched junction bases: 3. As DNA, the CDR3 is TGTGCCAGCAGTGGCGGGAGCGACGAGCAGTACTTC. Amino acid sequence: CASSGGSDEQYF.

In this sample, this clonotype turned up once. The junction does not match germline at one end; this may be a read error. The DNA for the CDR3 is TGTGCCAGCAGTTTGGTTTCGACCGTGAACACCGGGGAGCGGTTTTTT. Translated, it gives CASSLVSTVNTGERFF. The gene calls are TRBV12-3 or TRBV12-4 and TRBJ2-2; TRBD2 is a possible D gene (5 bases). The CDR3 contains 16 residues.

This rearrangement joins TRBV2 to TRBJ2-6; possibly TRBD1 for D (6 bases). Trimming shortened V by 6 bases and J by 2 bases, and 8 bases separated the two germline ends. This CDR3 has 14 amino acids. Per germline, CDR1 SNHLY and CDR2 FYNNEI. The CDR3 DNA reads as TGTGCCAGCAGATACAGGGCTGGGGCCAACGTCCTGACTTTC. Protein sequence: CASRYRAGANVLTF.

This clonotype was observed a handful of times. This may come from a read error, since a much larger clone is one base off. The CDR3 nucleotides read TGTGCCAGCAGCTGGAGGAATGAGCAGTACTTC. This encodes CASSWRNEQYF. The chain couples TRBV7-2 to TRBJ2-1; D may be TRBD2 (5 bases). The better agreement between TRBJ2-7 and the DNA end casts doubt on the J call. CDR1 SGHTA and CDR2 FQGNSA come from the germline V gene. CDR3 length equals 11 residues.

CDR3 DNA: TGTGCCAGCAGCCCACCGCAGATTCAAGAGACCCAGTACTTC. Translating it yields CASSPPQIQETQYF. The chain couples TRBV7-9 to TRBJ2-5; D not resolved. The CDR3 consists of 14 residues. CDR1 SEHNR and CDR2 FQNEAQ come from the germline V gene (reference sequence). Trimming pared 5 bases from V and 2 bases from J, leaving 12 bases between.

The CDR3 nucleotides read TGCGCCAGCAGCCAAGATGCACAGGGAGATTCACCCCTCCACTTT. This codes for CASSQDAQGDSPLHF. The J gene is TRBJ1-6, the V gene TRBV4-3; D is possibly TRBD1 (6 bases). In germline, CDR1 is LGHNA, CDR2 YSLEER. The V and J ends lost 0 bases and 8 bases respectively, with 11 bases between them. This CDR3 is built from 15 residues.

In this sample, this clonotype turned up once. This chain connects TRBV12-3 or TRBV12-4 to TRBJ1-5, with D unclear. This CDR3 spans 13 amino acids. The V end was cut by 4 bases, the J end by 6 bases, with 10 bases between. The CDR3 is CASSYGFAQPQHF. CDR3 nucleotide sequence: TGTGCCAGCAGTTACGGGTTCGCTCAGCCCCAGCATTTT.

In nucleotides, the CDR3 is TGTGCCAGCAGCCCCCAGGCCCGCACCTACGAGCAGTACTTC. It translates to CASSPQARTYEQYF. This sequence joins TRBV12-3 or TRBV12-4 and TRBJ2-7; no reliable D call. V lost 6 bases and J lost 2, with 14 bases in between. The CDR3 has 14 amino acids.

The chain is built from TRBV2 and TRBJ1-2; D ambiguous. The CDR3 consists of 14 residues. CDR1 SNHLY and CDR2 FYNNEI come from the germline V gene. The germline V and J ends were trimmed by 2 bases and 4 bases, with 11 bases remaining between them. The CDR3 DNA reads as TGTGCCAGCAGTGAATTAGTTACCTCCTATGGCTACACCTTC. It codes for CASSELVTSYGYTF.

The chain couples TRBV20-1 to TRBJ1-4; D ambiguous. The germline V gene encodes CDR1 DFQATT and CDR2 SNEGSKA (reference sequence). The ends were cut back, 0 bases at V and 8 bases at J, with 25 bases in the middle. The CDR3 loop spans 18 amino acids. CDR3 protein: CSARDPGPKGPKMEKLFF. DNA for the CDR3: TGCAGTGCTAGAGATCCTGGACCGAAAGGCCCGAAAATGGAAAAACTGTTTTTT.

On this clonotype itself: Being one base from a much bigger clone, this may be a read error. The gene calls are TRBV7-2 and TRBJ1-6; D gene ambiguous. CDR1 and CDR2 (germline): SGHTA, FQGNSA. The length of the CDR3 is 14 residues. The CDR3 DNA sequence: TGTGCCAGCACCCTAGACTCCTATAGTTCACCCCTCCACTTT. Translation gives CASTLDSYSSPLHF.

This clonotype was picked up a small number of times. The gene calls are TRBV20-1 and TRBJ2-3; 7 bases align to TRBD2. Germline values: CDR1 DFQATT, CDR2 SNEGSKA (reference sequence). This CDR3 comprises 14 residues. Trimming removed 5 bases from V and 3 bases from J; junction bases left unmatched: 8. The CDR3 region has the DNA TGCAGTGCTTCCGGGTGGGGGGGGACAGATACGCAGTATTTT. This translates into CSASGWGGTDTQYF.